This T cell receptor beta chain was found in a study of T cell changes during pregnancy in multiple sclerosis. The V and J ends lost 4 bases and 4 bases respectively, with 14 bases between them. Germline CDR1 is SEHNR and CDR2 is FQNEAQ (reference sequence). This CDR3 contains 15 residues. Only in-frame clones appear in the TCRdb table, and some are missing; sequencing was by immunoSEQ multiplex PCR. Here the sample spans more than 15,000 clones, 80% to 90% being singletons. This TCR was recovered from a female donor in good health, enrolled as a control in a pregnancy study. This sequence joins TRBV7-9 and TRBJ2-1, with D possibly being TRBD2 (6 bases). The sample in question was CD8+ T cells from peripheral blood mononuclear cells, obtained in the second trimester of pregnancy. The DNA for the CDR3 is TGTGCCAGCAGCTCCCTTGCCGCGGGGTACAATGAGCAGTTCTTC. It is translated as CASSSLAAGYNEQFF.